The 5 T cell receptor beta chains below come from one sample, sequenced in a study of T cell repertoires in cytomegalovirus infection (dated by TCRdb to the late 2010s). For these receptors, no antigen is known. The sample's treatment or condition label, decoded: in vitro stimulation with specific CMV peptide epitopes to enrich CMV-specific T cells. Sequencing took place on an Illumina HiSeq 1500. TCRdb itself trimmed the public reads at Q25 with fastp, ran MiXCR and retained productive beta chains. When rows share a CDR3 protein, they turn into one entry using the most common DNA and genes. Present in this sample are 300,000 to 400,000 distinct CDR3 sequences, just under 30% of which were seen just once. Of the sample, roughly 20% falls within the top ten clones. The material sequenced was cultured PBMCs, taken from culture after CMV antigen stimulation. The source is a human donor in good health (CMV status not recorded). Some clones in this sample may be carry-over from other donors' samples.

This chain's CDR3 is CASSPDRVRFNYGYTF. As DNA, the CDR3 is TGTGCCAGCAGCCCGGACAGGGTCCGTTTTAACTATGGCTACACCTTC. The rearrangement links TRBV7-2 to TRBJ1-2; 8 bases match TRBD1. In germline, CDR1 is SGHTA, CDR2 FQGNSA. Germline trimming cut 5 bases from V and 1 base from J; bases unmatched to any gene: 9. CDR3 length equals 16 residues.

Only a few counts were recorded for this clonotype. The CDR3 region has the DNA TGTGCCAGCAGTGAGGAAGGGTACCAAGAGACCCAGTACTTC. Its translation is CASSEEGYQETQYF. The rearrangement links TRBV25-1 to TRBJ2-5; no clear D gene. Deletions cut 3 bases from V and 0 bases from J, with 8 bases between. The germline gives CDR1 MGHDK, CDR2 SYGVNS. The CDR3 has 14 amino acids. Using reference TRBV25-1 and TRBJ2-5 for the parts outside the CDR3, the full variable domain is EADIYQTPRYLVIGTGKKITLECSQTMGHDKMYWYQQDPGMELHLIHYSYGVNSTEKGDLSSESTVSRIRTEHFPLTLESARPSHTSQYLCASSEEGYQETQYFGPGTRLLVL.

The V gene is TRBV19, the J gene TRBJ1-1, with TRBD1 as a possible D gene (5 bases). Trimming left V 5 bases short and J 2 bases short, with 21 bases between. In germline, CDR1 is LNHDA, CDR2 SQIVND (reference sequence). The CDR3 length is 17 residues. This CDR3 reads CASSLPGLGILNTEAFF. The CDR3 DNA follows: TGTGCCAGTAGTCTTCCGGGACTCGGCATTTTAAACACTGAAGCTTTCTTT.

V gene TRBV6-1 combines with J gene TRBJ1-6; no definite D call. Between the trimmed V and J ends, which lost 0 bases and 12 bases, there was a span of 9 bases. Germline loops: CDR1 MNHNS, CDR2 SASEGT. CDR3 size: 13 residues. CDR3: CASSEAAGIPLHF. In DNA form, the CDR3 reads TGTGCCAGCAGTGAAGCGGCGGGTATACCCCTCCACTTT.

This clonotype was counted between two and nine times. The chain couples TRBV20-1 to TRBJ2-4; D unclear. CDR3 length: 13 residues. Between the trimmed V and J ends, which lost 3 bases and 0 bases, there was a span of 6 bases. Per germline, CDR1 DFQATT and CDR2 SNEGSKA (reference sequence). CDR3 residues: CSASGIAKNIQYF. The CDR3 DNA follows: TGCAGTGCTAGCGGAATAGCCAAAAACATTCAGTACTTC.